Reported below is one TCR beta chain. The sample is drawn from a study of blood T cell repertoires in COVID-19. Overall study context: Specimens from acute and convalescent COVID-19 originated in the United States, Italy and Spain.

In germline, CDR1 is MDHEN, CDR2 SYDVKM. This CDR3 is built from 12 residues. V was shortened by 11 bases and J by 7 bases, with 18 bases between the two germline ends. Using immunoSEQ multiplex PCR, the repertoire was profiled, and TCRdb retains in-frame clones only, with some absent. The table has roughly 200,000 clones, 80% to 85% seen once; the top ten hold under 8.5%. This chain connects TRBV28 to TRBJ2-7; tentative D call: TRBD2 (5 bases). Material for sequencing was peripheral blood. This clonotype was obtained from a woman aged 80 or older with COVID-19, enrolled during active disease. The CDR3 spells CASGKLAWEQYF. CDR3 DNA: TGTGCCTCCGGGAAATTAGCTTGGGAGCAGTACTTC.